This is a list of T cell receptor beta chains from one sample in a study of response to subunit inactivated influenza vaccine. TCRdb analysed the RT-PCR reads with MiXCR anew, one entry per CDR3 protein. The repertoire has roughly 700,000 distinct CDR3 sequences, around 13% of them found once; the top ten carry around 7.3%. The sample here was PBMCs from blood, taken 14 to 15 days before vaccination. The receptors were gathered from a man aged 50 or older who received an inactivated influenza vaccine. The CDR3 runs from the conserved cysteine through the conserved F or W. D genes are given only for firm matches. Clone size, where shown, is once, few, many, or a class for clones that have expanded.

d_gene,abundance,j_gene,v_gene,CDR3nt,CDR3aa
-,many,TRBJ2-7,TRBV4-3,TGCGCCAGCAGCCAAGATCTCGGAGGGGATGGTGTCTACGAGCAGTACTTC,CASSQDLGGDGVYEQYF
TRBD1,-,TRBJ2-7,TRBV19,TGTGCCAGTAGTACTCCGGGACAGGGACGTTACGAGCAGTACTTC,CASSTPGQGRYEQYF
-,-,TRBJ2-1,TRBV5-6,TGTGCCAGCAGCCCCGCAATGGGGGGATACAATGAGCAGTTCTTC,CASSPAMGGYNEQFF
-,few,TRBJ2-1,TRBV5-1,TGCGCCAGCAGCTTGGCGGCCGATGAGCAGTTCTTC,CASSLAADEQFF
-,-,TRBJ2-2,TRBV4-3,TGCGCCAGCAGCCAAGTCGACTACCACACCGGGGAGCTGTTTTTT,CASSQVDYHTGELFF
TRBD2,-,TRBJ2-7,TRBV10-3,TGTGCCATCAGCCCTGGACTAGCGGGAGCTTACGAGCAGTACTTC,CAISPGLAGAYEQYF
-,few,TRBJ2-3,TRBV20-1,TGCAGTGCTAGAGATAGACATTCAGATACGCAGTATTTT,CSARDRHSDTQYF
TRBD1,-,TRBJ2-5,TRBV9,TGTGCCAGCAGCGCCCCGGGACAGGGGGCGATGGAGACCCAGTACTTC,CASSAPGQGAMETQYF
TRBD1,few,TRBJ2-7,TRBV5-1,TGCGCCAGCAGCTTGGCGGGACAGGGATTTGAGCAGTACTTC,CASSLAGQGFEQYF
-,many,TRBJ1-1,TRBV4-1,TGCGCCAGCAGCCAAACGCCAGGGAGGGGGGACACTGAAGCTTTCTTT,CASSQTPGRGDTEAFF
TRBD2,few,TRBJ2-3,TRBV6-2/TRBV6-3,TGTGCCAGCAGAGGACTAGCGGGAATCGTCACAGATACGCAGTATTTT,CASRGLAGIVTDTQYF
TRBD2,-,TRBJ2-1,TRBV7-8,TGTGCCAGCAGGACCGGACTAGCGGGCAAATACAATGAGCAGTTCTTC,CASRTGLAGKYNEQFF
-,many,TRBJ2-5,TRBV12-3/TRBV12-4,TGTGCCAGCAGCCGAACTCAAGAGACCCAGTACTTC,CASSRTQETQYF
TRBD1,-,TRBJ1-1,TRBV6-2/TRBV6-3,TGTGCCAGCAGTTACCTGACCCGGGACAGGGGGGCTGAAGCTTTCTTT,CASSYLTRDRGAEAFF
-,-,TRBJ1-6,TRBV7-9,TGTGCCAGCAGCCGAGATAATTCACCCCTCCACTTT,CASSRDNSPLHF
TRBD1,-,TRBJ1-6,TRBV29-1,TGCAGCGTGGGACAGGGGGCAGGATCACCCCTCCACTTT,CSVGQGAGSPLHF
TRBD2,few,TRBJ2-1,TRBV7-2,TGTGCCAGCAGCTCCCTCCGCGGGAGCTTAGGTGAGCAGTTCTTC,CASSSLRGSLGEQFF
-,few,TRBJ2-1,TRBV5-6,TGTGCCAGCAGCTTACCGGGACTGTACAATGAGCAGTTCTTC,CASSLPGLYNEQFF
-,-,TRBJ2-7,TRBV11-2,TGTGCCAGCAGCTGGGGGGGGGCTAGACGGCCCACCCCTCCCTACGAGCAGTACTTC,CASSWGGARRPTPPYEQYF
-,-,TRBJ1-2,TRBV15,TGTGCCACCAGCAGGCAGGGGAATTGGGGCTACACCTTC,CATSRQGNWGYTF
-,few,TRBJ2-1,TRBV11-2,TGTGCCAGCAGCTTAGTCCCCAATGAGCAGTTCTTC,CASSLVPNEQFF
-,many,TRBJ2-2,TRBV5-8,TGTGCCAGCAGCTGGGGGGACATCTGGACCGGGGAGCTGTTTTTT,CASSWGDIWTGELFF
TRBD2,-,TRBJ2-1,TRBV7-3,TGTGCCAGCAGCTTAACGGGGGGGTGGCATGAGCAGTTCTTC,CASSLTGGWHEQFF
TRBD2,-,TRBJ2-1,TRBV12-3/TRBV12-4,TGTGCCAGCAAACCGGGACTAGCGGGAGGAACTAATAACAATGAGCAGTTCTTC,CASKPGLAGGTNNNEQFF
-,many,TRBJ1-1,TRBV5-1,TGCGCCAGCACAGATCCACCCAACGCTGAAGCTTTCTTT,CASTDPPNAEAFF
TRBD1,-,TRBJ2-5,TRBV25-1,TGTGCCAGCAGTGGTCAAACAGGGGGCCGGGAGACCCAGTACTTC,CASSGQTGGRETQYF
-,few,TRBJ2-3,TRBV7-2,TGTGCCAGCAGCTTCGGGACTGACACAGATACGCAGTATTTT,CASSFGTDTDTQYF
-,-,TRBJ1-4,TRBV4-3,TGCGCCAGCAGCCAAGGTTTGGGGGGCTACGAAAAACTGTTTTTT,CASSQGLGGYEKLFF
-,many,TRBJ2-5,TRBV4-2,TGTGCCAGCAGCCAGGAAACTAGACGAGAAGAGACCCAGTACTTC,CASSQETRREETQYF
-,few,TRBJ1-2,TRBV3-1,TGTGCCAGCAGCCCCTCGGCTCTTCAACCCGAGGGCTACACCTTC,CASSPSALQPEGYTF
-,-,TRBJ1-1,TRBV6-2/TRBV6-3,TGTGCCAGCAGTTACCCGAACCTTGGGGGGATGAACACTGAAGCTTTCTTT,CASSYPNLGGMNTEAFF
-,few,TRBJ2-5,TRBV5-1,TGCGCCAGCAGCTCGGGGGGCTCGGTAAGAGAGACCCAGTACTTC,CASSSGGSVRETQYF
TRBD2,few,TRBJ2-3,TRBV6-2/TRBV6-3,TGTGCCAGCAGTCCCAAGACTAGCGGCCGGGCTACAGATACGCAGTATTTT,CASSPKTSGRATDTQYF
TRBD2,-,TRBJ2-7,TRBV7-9,TGTGCCAGCAGAATAGGGACTAGCGGGAATAGGGAGCAGTACTTC,CASRIGTSGNREQYF
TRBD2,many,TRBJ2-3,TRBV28,TGTGCCAGCAGCCGACGGGGGGGCGGCACAGATACGCAGTATTTT,CASSRRGGGTDTQYF
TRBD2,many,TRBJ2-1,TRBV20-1,TGCAGTGCTAGAGGACTAGCGGGATTAATCGATGAGCAGTTCTTC,CSARGLAGLIDEQFF
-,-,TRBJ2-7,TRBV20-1,TGCAGTGCTAAAGGACAGTTCTACGAGCAGTACTTC,CSAKGQFYEQYF
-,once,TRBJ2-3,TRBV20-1,TGCAGTGCTAGACGCGGACCAATGGATACGCAGTATTTT,CSARRGPMDTQYF